This TCR beta chain comes out of a study of neurological immune-mediated disorders. TCRdb fed the 5' RACE reads into MiXCR, producing one record per CDR3 protein. The sample shows about 71,000 distinct CDR3 sequences, approximately 14% of them seen only once. Documented time point: longitudinal time-point 1 (baseline). Trimming took 1 base from V and 1 from J, leaving 8 bases between them. The CDR3 totals 15 residues. CDR1 is MNHEY, CDR2 SVGAGI, per germline. There are a few counts of this clonotype. This chain joins TRBV6-5 and TRBJ2-1, with D perhaps TRBD1 (6 bases). This receptor was obtained from a female donor with HTLV-1-associated myelopathy (HAM/TSP). Sequenced material: PBMCs. CDR3 nucleotide sequence: TGTGCCAGCAGTTACTGGCAGGGGTCCTACAATGAGCAGTTCTTC. As protein: CASSYWQGSYNEQFF.